This T cell receptor beta chain was sequenced for a study of memory CD4+ T cells and cytomegalovirus serostatus. The sort gate was single viable CD3+CD4+CD8-CD45RO+ cells for memory CD4+ T cells. This clone has a single count. The protocol was immunoSEQ multiplex PCR, while the TCRdb copy is restricted to in-frame clones and leaves out a portion. The top ten clones hold approximately 4% of a sample with some 95,000 clones, 75% to 90% of them seen once. V lost 7 bases and J 0 bases, leaving 10 bases between the germline ends. The CDR3 runs to 13 residues. CDR1 and CDR2 (germline): MNHEY, SVGAGI. The chain uses TRBV6-5 and TRBJ2-7, with D possibly being TRBD2 (5 bases). This sequence was found in an adult in good health and CMV-seropositive. Source material: memory CD4+ T cells from blood. This CDR3 is CASKRGGSYEQYF. CDR3 coding DNA: TGTGCCAGCAAACGGGGTGGCTCCTACGAGCAGTACTTC.